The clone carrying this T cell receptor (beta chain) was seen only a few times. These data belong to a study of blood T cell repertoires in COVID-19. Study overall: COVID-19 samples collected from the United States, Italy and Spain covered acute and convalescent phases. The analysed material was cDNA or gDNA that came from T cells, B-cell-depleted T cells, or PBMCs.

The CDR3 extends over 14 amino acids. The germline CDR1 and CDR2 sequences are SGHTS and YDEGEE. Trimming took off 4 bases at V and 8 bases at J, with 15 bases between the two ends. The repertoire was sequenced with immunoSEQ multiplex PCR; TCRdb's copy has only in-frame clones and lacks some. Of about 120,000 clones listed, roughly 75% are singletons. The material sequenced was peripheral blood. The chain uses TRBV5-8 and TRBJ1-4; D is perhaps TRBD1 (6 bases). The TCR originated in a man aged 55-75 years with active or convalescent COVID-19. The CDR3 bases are TGTGCCAGCAGCCTGGAACAGGGCCAAGAAAAACTGTTTTTT. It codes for CASSLEQGQEKLFF.